The 29 T cell receptor beta chains below were found in one sample sequenced in a study of T cells after yellow fever vaccination. Each CDR3 protein is one row after TCRdb ran MiXCR on the 5' RACE reads. The table records 75,000 to 100,000 distinct CDR3 sequences, roughly 10% of them present only once. The sample in question was CD8+ T cells not binding an NS4B(214-222) dextramer, sorted from PBMCs, obtained around 16 days after the first yellow fever vaccination. These receptor sequences come from a young man who received the YFV17D yellow fever vaccine.

The rearrangement links TRBV21-1 to TRBJ2-6. TRBV21-1 counts as a pseudogene. The CDR3 sequence is 15 residues long. The CDR3 reads CASSKPKRGANVLTF. The DNA of the CDR3 is TGTGCCAGCAGCAAACCTAAAAGAGGGGCCAACGTCCTGACTTTC.

This rearrangement joins TRBV5-6 to TRBJ2-7, with D unclear. The V end lost 0 bases, the J end lost 0 bases, and 10 bases lay between the germline ends. Germline CDR1 SGHDT, CDR2 YYEEEE. The CDR3 sequence is 15 residues long. CDR3 bases: TGTGCCAGCAGCTTGGAACAGTATACCTCCTACGAGCAGTACTTC. This gives the protein CASSLEQYTSYEQYF.

A few counts support this clonotype. The chain uses TRBV4-3 and TRBJ1-2; tentatively, D is TRBD1 (5 bases). From germline, CDR1 is LGHNA and CDR2 YSLEER. V shed 5 bases and J shed 6 bases, with 19 bases lying between them. The CDR3 contains 15 residues. CDR3 in DNA: TGCGCCAGCAGCGCCCGGACATCTGAGGAGGATGGCTACACCTTC. This gives the protein CASSARTSEEDGYTF.

This clonotype has only a few counts. The rearrangement joins TRBV24-1 to TRBJ2-2; 7 bases align to TRBD2. This CDR3 contains 16 residues. Trimming removed 4 bases from V and 2 bases from J; junction bases left unmatched: 6. Germline assignment: CDR1 KGHDR and CDR2 SFDVKD. The CDR3 DNA sequence: TGTGCCACCAGTGACTCCCGGGACTACAACACCGGGGAGCTGTTTTTT. It specifies CATSDSRDYNTGELFF.

In this sample, this clonotype turned up a few times. V and J are TRBV5-1 and TRBJ2-5; D assignment may be TRBD1 or TRBD2 (6 bases each). Trimming stripped 2 bases from V and 5 bases from J, with 16 bases between. CDR3 length equals 15 residues. Germline values: CDR1 SGHRS, CDR2 YFSETQ. The chain's CDR3 is CASSFWRGVGETQYF. DNA of the CDR3: TGCGCCAGCAGCTTCTGGAGGGGGGTCGGGGAGACCCAGTACTTC.

This clonotype was observed a few times. V and J are TRBV10-3 and TRBJ2-3; TRBD1 or TRBD2 may be the D gene (5 bases each). V shed 10 bases and J shed 6 bases, with 14 bases lying between them. Germline loops: CDR1 ENHRY, CDR2 SYGVKD. CDR3 size: 12 residues. The CDR3 bases are TGTGCCACCTTCTCAGGGACGGATACGCAGTATTTT. It is translated as CATFSGTDTQYF.

This clonotype was seen only a few times. The chain employs TRBV18 and TRBJ2-3, with 8 bases identical to TRBD2. This CDR3 region has 16 residues. V gave up 0 bases and J gave up 4 bases; unmatched junction bases: 6. Germline-derived CDR1 and CDR2 are KGHSH and LQKENI. As DNA, the CDR3 is TGTGCCAGCTCACCACCACTGCGGGGGGCCCCAGATACGCAGTATTTT. It codes for CASSPPLRGAPDTQYF.

This chain uses TRBV5-1 with TRBJ2-3, with TRBD2 matching over 10 bases. Germline assignment: CDR1 SGHRS and CDR2 YFSETQ. The length of the CDR3 is 14 residues. The ends lost 6 bases at V and 6 bases at J; junction bases unmatched: 7. CDR3 in amino acids: CASTPAGGRDTQYF. The CDR3 DNA sequence: TGCGCCAGCACCCCAGCGGGGGGGCGGGATACGCAGTATTTT.

The chain recombines TRBV2 with TRBJ2-5; D uncertain. V was clipped by 5 bases and J by 10 bases, with 17 bases between them. Germline CDR1 SNHLY, CDR2 FYNNEI. The CDR3 has 13 amino acids. CDR3 DNA sequence: TGTGCCAGCAGTCTTTTAGCTCGGGTCAGCCAGTACTTC. This translates into CASSLLARVSQYF. Combining the CDR3 with reference TRBV2 and TRBJ2-5 gives the whole variable domain EPEVTQTPSHQVTQMGQEVILRCVPISNHLYFYWYRQILGQKVEFLVSFYNNEISEKSEIFDDQFSVERPDGSNFTLKIRSTKLEDSAMYFCASSLLARVSQYFGPGTRLLVL.

This chain links TRBV7-8 with TRBJ2-1, with D perhaps assigned TRBD1 or TRBD2 (7 bases each). The CDR3 is 15 residues long. V lost 5 bases to trimming and J lost 3 bases, with 14 bases between them. Per germline, CDR1 SGHVS and CDR2 FQNEAQ. DNA for the CDR3: TGTGCCAGCAGCCCAGGGGGGGGGGACTACAATGAGCAGTTCTTC. It specifies CASSPGGGDYNEQFF.

This clonotype has at least ten counts. V usage is TRBV15 and J usage is TRBJ2-7; no clear D. CDR1 is LNHNV and CDR2 is YYDKDF in the germline V gene (reference sequence). V lost 3 bases and J 7 bases, leaving 22 bases between the germline ends. The CDR3 loop spans 16 amino acids. CDR3 sequence (DNA): TGTGCCACCAGCAGGGGCTTGACACTCCGTTTTGGGGAGCAGTACTTC. It yields the protein CATSRGLTLRFGEQYF.

At least ten counts were recorded for this clonotype. V is TRBV7-2 and J is TRBJ2-5; D is possibly TRBD1 (5 bases). The V gene lost 1 base and the J gene lost 8 bases, with 14 bases spanning the gap. This CDR3 has 14 amino acids. Germline V gene data show CDR1 as SGHTA and CDR2 as FQGNSA. The CDR3 nucleotides are TGTGCCAGCAGCTTAGACGCCAGGGATTCTACCCAGTACTTC. Encoded protein: CASSLDARDSTQYF.

There are a few counts of this clonotype. The chain carries TRBV12-3 or TRBV12-4 and TRBJ1-2; D is uncertain. This CDR3 comprises 13 residues. V was clipped by 6 bases and J by 4 bases, with 12 bases between them. CDR3: CASSLAPGYGYTF. The CDR3 DNA is TGTGCCAGCAGCCTCGCCCCGGGCTATGGCTACACCTTC.

V is TRBV15 and J is TRBJ2-4, with 8 positions matching TRBD2. The CDR3 extends over 17 amino acids. The trim removed 0 bases at V and 1 base at J, leaving 5 bases unmatched. Germline V gene data show CDR1 as LNHNV and CDR2 as YYDKDF (reference sequence). In DNA, the CDR3 is TGTGCCACCAGCAGAGATCGGGAGGGCCTGGCCAAAAACATTCAGTACTTC. It specifies CATSRDREGLAKNIQYF.

As to this clonotype: The junction shows a germline mismatch at one end, possibly a read error. This chain uses TRBV20-1 with TRBJ1-3; tentative D call: TRBD1 (5 bases). The CDR3 has 15 amino acids. Germline V gene sequence: CDR1 DFQATT, CDR2 SNEGSKA (reference sequence). The DNA for the CDR3 is TGCAGTGCTAGGACAGTCTCTGAGGTTGGAGACACCATATATTTT. Translated: CSARTVSEVGDTIYF.

In its sample, this clonotype was seen many times. V gene TRBV10-3 combines with J gene TRBJ2-7, with D possibly matching TRBD1 (5 bases). Germline values: CDR1 ENHRY, CDR2 SYGVKD. The CDR3 is made up of 12 amino acids. V shed 6 bases and J shed 3 bases, with 9 bases lying between them. In DNA form, the CDR3 reads TGTGCCATCAGCGACAGTTACTACGAGCAGTACGTC. It yields the protein CAISDSYYEQYV.

The sample holds many counts of this clonotype. V and J are TRBV12-3 or TRBV12-4 and TRBJ1-5, with 7 bases that match TRBD1. V gave up 6 bases and J gave up 6 bases; unmatched junction bases: 5. The CDR3 is 13 residues long. CDR3 nucleotide sequence: TGTGCCAGCAGCTCGGGGACAGCTCAGCCCCAGCATTTT. Translation: CASSSGTAQPQHF.

This clonotype turned up a few times. V gene TRBV5-1 combines with J gene TRBJ2-3, with 13 bases identical to TRBD2. In germline, CDR1 is SGHRS, CDR2 YFSETQ. This CDR3 contains 16 residues. J gave up 2 bases and V 4 bases, and 4 bases lay outside the gene matches. This chain's CDR3 is CASSVGLAGPTDTQYF. CDR3 DNA: TGCGCCAGCAGCGTGGGACTAGCGGGGCCCACAGATACGCAGTATTTT.

This clonotype was counted at least ten times. V is TRBV15 and J is TRBJ2-1; 8 bases are a match to TRBD2. Per germline, CDR1 LNHNV and CDR2 YYDKDF (reference sequence). CDR3 length equals 15 residues. After removal of 5 bases from V and 6 bases from J, the junction contained 9 bases not matched to a gene. The CDR3 DNA reads as TGTGCCACCAGCGGATTAGCGGGATACCCCAATGAGCAGTTCTTC. It yields the protein CATSGLAGYPNEQFF.

The rearrangement joins TRBV15 to TRBJ2-3, with a tentative D call TRBD2 (5 bases). CDR1 and CDR2 from the germline V gene are LNHNV and YYDKDF (reference sequence). V lost 2 bases and J 2 bases, leaving 14 bases between the germline ends. The CDR3 runs 16 residues. CDR3 coding DNA: TGTGCCACCAGCAGACTGGACTGGACGCTCACAGATACGCAGTATTTT. Translating gives CATSRLDWTLTDTQYF.

The V gene is TRBV6-1, the J gene TRBJ2-7; no clear D gene. Trimming cost V 7 bases and J 6 bases, with 16 bases left between them. Germline CDR1 is MNHNS and CDR2 is SASEGT. There are 13 residues in the CDR3. For the CDR3, the DNA is TGTGCCAGCACTCCAACAGAATCGGCCGAGCAGTACGTC. Protein sequence: CASTPTESAEQYV.

V gene TRBV7-9 combines with J gene TRBJ2-7; tentative D call: TRBD2 (5 bases). Germline CDR1 SEHNR, CDR2 FQNEAQ (reference sequence). CDR3 size: 14 residues. The ends were cut back, 1 base at V and 7 bases at J, with 14 bases in the middle. DNA of the CDR3: TGTGCCAGCAGCTTAGTCCTAGCTAATACAGAGCAGTACTTC. It yields the protein CASSLVLANTEQYF.

The chain carries TRBV11-1 and TRBJ2-2, with a weak D call TRBD1 (6 bases). The germline gives CDR1 SGHAT, CDR2 FQDESV (reference sequence). This CDR3 region has 17 residues. V shed 5 bases and J shed 2 bases, with 18 bases lying between them. CDR3 protein: CASSLGRGMVNTGELFF. CDR3 nucleotides: TGTGCCAGCAGCCTCGGCAGGGGAATGGTAAACACCGGGGAGCTGTTTTTT.

At least ten counts were recorded for this clonotype. The chain combines TRBV5-1 with TRBJ2-1, with D uncertain. V lost 4 bases, J lost 0 bases, and 11 bases lay in between. Germline assignment: CDR1 SGHRS and CDR2 YFSETQ. The CDR3 is 15 residues long. CDR3 in amino acids: CASSLRPSSYNEQFF. CDR3 coding DNA: TGCGCCAGCAGCCTACGACCGAGCTCCTACAATGAGCAGTTCTTC. The variable domain in full, completed from reference TRBV5-1 and TRBJ2-1, reads KAGVTQTPRYLIKTRGQQVTLSCSPISGHRSVSWYQQTPGQGLQFLFEYFSETQRNKGNFPGRFSGRQFSNSRSEMNVSTLELGDSALYLCASSLRPSSYNEQFFGPGTRLTVL.

This clonotype has a handful of counts. The chain is built from TRBV4-3 and TRBJ1-1; 8 bases align to TRBD1. The germline V gene has CDR1 LGHNA and CDR2 YSLEER. The trim removed 6 bases at V and 10 bases at J, leaving 7 bases unmatched. The CDR3 length is 12 residues. CDR3 region: CASSTTGGAAFF. The DNA of the CDR3 is TGCGCCAGCAGTACCACAGGGGGGGCAGCTTTCTTT.

V and J are TRBV5-1 and TRBJ1-4, with a tentative D call TRBD1 (5 bases). The V end was cut by 1 base, the J end by 6 bases, with 10 bases between. This CDR3 comprises 14 residues. Germline V gene data show CDR1 as SGHRS and CDR2 as YFSETQ. Here the CDR3 DNA reads TGCGCCAGCAGCTTGAAAGGGGAGGATGAAAAACTGTTTTTT. Amino acid sequence: CASSLKGEDEKLFF.

This clonotype appeared a few times. The V call is TRBV27, the J call TRBJ2-3; D remains ambiguous. This CDR3 comprises 11 residues. V lost 8 bases to trimming and J lost 3 bases, with 6 bases between them. Germline-derived CDR1 and CDR2 are MNHEY and SMNVEV (reference sequence). The CDR3 DNA is TGTGCCAGCGGTGTGACAGATACGCAGTATTTT. Translated: CASGVTDTQYF.

The J gene is TRBJ2-7, the V gene TRBV20-1; no clear D. The CDR3 has 13 residues. V lost 1 base, J lost 4 bases, and 11 bases lay in between. Germline loops: CDR1 DFQATT, CDR2 SNEGSKA (reference sequence). The CDR3 loop is CSARVGPTYEQYF. CDR3 DNA: TGCAGTGCTAGAGTGGGCCCCACGTACGAGCAGTACTTC.

This clonotype was detected a few times. V and J are TRBV10-3 and TRBJ2-3; no firm D call. Trimming took off 8 bases at V and 9 bases at J, with 21 bases between the two ends. Germline lookup yields CDR1 ENHRY and CDR2 SYGVKD. The CDR3 loop spans 14 amino acids. CDR3 nucleotide sequence: TGTGCCATCCAAACAGTGGACGGAGACCGAACGCAGTATTTT. Translation: CAIQTVDGDRTQYF.